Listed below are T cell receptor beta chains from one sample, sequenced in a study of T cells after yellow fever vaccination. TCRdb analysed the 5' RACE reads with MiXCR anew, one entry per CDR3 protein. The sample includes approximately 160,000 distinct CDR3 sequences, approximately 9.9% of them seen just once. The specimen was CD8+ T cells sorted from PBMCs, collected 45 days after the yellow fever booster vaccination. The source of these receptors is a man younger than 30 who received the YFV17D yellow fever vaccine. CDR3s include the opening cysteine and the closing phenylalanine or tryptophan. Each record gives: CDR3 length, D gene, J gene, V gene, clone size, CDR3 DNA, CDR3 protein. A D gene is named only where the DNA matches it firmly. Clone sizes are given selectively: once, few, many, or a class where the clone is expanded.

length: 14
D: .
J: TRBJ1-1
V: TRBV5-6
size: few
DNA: TGTGCCAGCAGCTTGGTCTTGCAGGGCTCTGAAGCTTTCTTT
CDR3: CASSLVLQGSEAFF

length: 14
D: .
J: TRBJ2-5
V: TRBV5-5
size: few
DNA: TGTGCCAGCAGCTGGGTCCAGGGGACGGAGACCCAGTACTTC
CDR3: CASSWVQGTETQYF

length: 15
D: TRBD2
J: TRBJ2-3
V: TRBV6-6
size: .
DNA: TGTGCCAGCACCATCCGGCGGGGGGTTGGAGATACGCAGTATTTT
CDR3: CASTIRRGVGDTQYF

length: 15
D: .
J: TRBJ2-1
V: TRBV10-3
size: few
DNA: TGTGCCATCAGTACCCTGGGGGACTCCTACAATGAGCAGTTCTTC
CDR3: CAISTLGDSYNEQFF

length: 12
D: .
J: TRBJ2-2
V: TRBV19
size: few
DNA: TGTGCCAGTAGTATGGGGGACGGGGAGCTGTTTTTT
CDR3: CASSMGDGELFF

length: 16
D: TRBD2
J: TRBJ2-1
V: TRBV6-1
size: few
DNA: TGTGCCAGCACCCACCTGGGGGGGGGGGCCTACAATGAGCAGTTCTTC
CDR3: CASTHLGGGAYNEQFF

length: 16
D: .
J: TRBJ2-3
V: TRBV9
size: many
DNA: TGTGCCAGCAGCCCTTTCAGAATCGGATTCACAGATACGCAGTATTTT
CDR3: CASSPFRIGFTDTQYF

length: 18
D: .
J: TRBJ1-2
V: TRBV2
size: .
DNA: TGTGCCAGCAGTGAAGCCCTAGCAGGGGTTTACCCTAACTATGGCTACACCTTC
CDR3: CASSEALAGVYPNYGYTF

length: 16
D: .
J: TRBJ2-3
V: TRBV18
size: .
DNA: TGTGCCAGCTCACCACGTCGCTATTCTAGCACAGATACGCAGTATTTT
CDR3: CASSPRRYSSTDTQYF

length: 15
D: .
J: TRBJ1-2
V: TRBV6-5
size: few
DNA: TGTGCCAGCAGTTACTCGGGCGCAGGGCTTTCTGGCTACACCTTC
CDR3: CASSYSGAGLSGYTF

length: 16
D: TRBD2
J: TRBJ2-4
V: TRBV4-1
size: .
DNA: TGCGCCAGCAGCCAAGGGATACTAGCGTCCAAAAACATTCAGTACTTC
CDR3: CASSQGILASKNIQYF

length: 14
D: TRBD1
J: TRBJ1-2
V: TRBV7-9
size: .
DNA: TGTGCCAGCAGCTCCGCCCGGGACAGATATGGCTACACCTTC
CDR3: CASSSARDRYGYTF

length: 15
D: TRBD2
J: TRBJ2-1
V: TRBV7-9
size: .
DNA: TGTGCCAGCAGCTTACGGACTAGCGGGGCCAATGAGCAGTTCTTC
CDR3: CASSLRTSGANEQFF

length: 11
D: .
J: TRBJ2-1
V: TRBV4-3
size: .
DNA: TGCGCCAGCAGCTACAGCAATGAGCAGTTCTTC
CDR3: CASSYSNEQFF

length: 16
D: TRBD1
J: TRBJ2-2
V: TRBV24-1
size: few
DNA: TGTGCCACCAGTGAAGGGGGCAGAGCCGACACCGGGGAGCTGTTTTTT
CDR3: CATSEGGRADTGELFF

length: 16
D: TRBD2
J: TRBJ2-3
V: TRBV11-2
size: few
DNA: TGTGCCAGCAGCTTAGCCACTAGCGGGGGCTTTGGGGAGCAGTATTTT
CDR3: CASSLATSGGFGEQYF

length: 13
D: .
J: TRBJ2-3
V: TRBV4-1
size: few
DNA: TGCGCCAGCAGCCGCGCGGCTGCAGATACGCAGTATTTT
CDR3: CASSRAAADTQYF

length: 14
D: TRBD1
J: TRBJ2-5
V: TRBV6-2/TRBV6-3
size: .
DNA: TGTGCCAGCAGTTCCGGGACAGCCCAAGAGACCCAGTACTTC
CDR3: CASSSGTAQETQYF

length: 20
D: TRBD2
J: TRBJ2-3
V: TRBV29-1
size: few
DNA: TGCAGCGTTCGAGGGCCCCTAGCGGGGGATAGATTCGGGAGCACAGATACGCAGTATTTT
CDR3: CSVRGPLAGDRFGSTDTQYF

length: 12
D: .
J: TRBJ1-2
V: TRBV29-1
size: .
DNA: TGCAGCGTTAATAACAGAAGTTATGGCTACACCTTC
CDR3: CSVNNRSYGYTF

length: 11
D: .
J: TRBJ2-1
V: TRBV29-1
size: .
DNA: TGCAGCGTCCCAAGGGGGGTTGAGCAGTTCTTC
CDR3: CSVPRGVEQFF

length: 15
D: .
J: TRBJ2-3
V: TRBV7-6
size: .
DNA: TGTGCCAGCAGCTTAGCGTGGGGGGTTGGAGATACGCAGTATTTT
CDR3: CASSLAWGVGDTQYF

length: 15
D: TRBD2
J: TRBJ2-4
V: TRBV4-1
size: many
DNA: TGCGCCAGCAGCCAAGCTAGCGGGGCCAAAAACATTCAGTACTTC
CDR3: CASSQASGAKNIQYF

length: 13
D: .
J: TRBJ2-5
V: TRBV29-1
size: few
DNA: TGCAGCTCTTGGCGCAATAGACAAGAGACCCAGTACTTC
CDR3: CSSWRNRQETQYF

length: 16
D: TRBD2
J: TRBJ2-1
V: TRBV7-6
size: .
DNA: TGTGCCAGCAGCCCCGGGACTAGCGGGACTTACAATGAGCAGTTCTTC
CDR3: CASSPGTSGTYNEQFF

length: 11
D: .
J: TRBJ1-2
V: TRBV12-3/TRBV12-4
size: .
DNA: TGTGCCAGTTCGACCACTTGGGGCTACACCTTC
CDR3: CASSTTWGYTF

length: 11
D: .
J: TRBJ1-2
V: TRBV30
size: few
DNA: TGTGCCTCTATGTGGGTGAGAGGCTACACCTTC
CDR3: CASMWVRGYTF

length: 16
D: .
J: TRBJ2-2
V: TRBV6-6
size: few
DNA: TGTGCCAGCAGTTACTCCAGTCGGATACACACCGGGGAGCTGTTTTTT
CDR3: CASSYSSRIHTGELFF

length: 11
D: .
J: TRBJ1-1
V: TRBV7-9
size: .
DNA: TGTGCCAGCAACGCCTTTACTGAAGCTTTCTTT
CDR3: CASNAFTEAFF

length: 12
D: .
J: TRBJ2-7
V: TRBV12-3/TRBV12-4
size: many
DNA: TGTGCCAGCAGCCCCGTCCCCTACGAGCAGTACTTC
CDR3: CASSPVPYEQYF

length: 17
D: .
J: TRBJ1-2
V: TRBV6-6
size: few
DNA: TGTGCCAGCAGCCCTACAGGGCCCTTGGTAGCTAACTATGGCTACACCTTC
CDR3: CASSPTGPLVANYGYTF

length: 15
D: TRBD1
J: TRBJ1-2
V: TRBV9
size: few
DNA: TGTGCCAGCAGCGACCCCAGGGGGGAGGACTATGGCTACACCTTC
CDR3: CASSDPRGEDYGYTF

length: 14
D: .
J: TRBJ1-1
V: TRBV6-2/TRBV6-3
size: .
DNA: TGTGCCAGCACCACCCGCCGGGACAATACTGAAGCTTTCTTT
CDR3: CASTTRRDNTEAFF

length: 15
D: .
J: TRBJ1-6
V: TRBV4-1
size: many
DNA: TGCGCCAGCAGCCAACCCGGGCTTCTGGATCCACCCCTCCACTTT
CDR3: CASSQPGLLDPPLHF

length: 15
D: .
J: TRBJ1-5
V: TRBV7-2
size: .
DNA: TGTGCCAGCAGCTCGCAGGGAGGGGGGAATCAGCCCCAGCATTTT
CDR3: CASSSQGGGNQPQHF

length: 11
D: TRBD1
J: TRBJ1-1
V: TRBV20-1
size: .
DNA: TGCAGCGACAGGGACGGGACTGATGCTTTCTTT
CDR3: CSDRDGTDAFF

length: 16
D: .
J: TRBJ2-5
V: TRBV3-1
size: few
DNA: TGTGCCAGCAGCGCACAGGGACGGATCCGATCGGAGACCCAGTACTTC
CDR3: CASSAQGRIRSETQYF

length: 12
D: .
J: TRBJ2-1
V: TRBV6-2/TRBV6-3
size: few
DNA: TGTGCCAGCAGTTACTGGGCGGATGAGCAGTTCTTC
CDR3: CASSYWADEQFF

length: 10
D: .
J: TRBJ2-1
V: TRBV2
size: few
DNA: TGTGCCAGTTTGACCAATGAGCAGTTCTTC
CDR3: CASLTNEQFF

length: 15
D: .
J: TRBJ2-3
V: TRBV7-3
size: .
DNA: TGTGCCAGCAGCCCAGGAGGGGGCACGCCAGATACGCAGTATTTT
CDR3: CASSPGGGTPDTQYF

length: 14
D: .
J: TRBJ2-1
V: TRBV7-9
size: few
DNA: TGTGCCAGCAGCTTTTCTGAGACAACCGGTGAGCAGTTCTTC
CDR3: CASSFSETTGEQFF

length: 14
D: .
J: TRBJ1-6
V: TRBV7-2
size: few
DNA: TGTGCCAGCGGCTACCGGCCTTCGGGATCACCCCTCCACTTT
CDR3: CASGYRPSGSPLHF

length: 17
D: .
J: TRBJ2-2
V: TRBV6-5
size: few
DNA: TGTGCCAGCAGAAGGGACCCCTATGAACTGGACACCGGGGAGCTGTTTTTT
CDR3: CASRRDPYELDTGELFF

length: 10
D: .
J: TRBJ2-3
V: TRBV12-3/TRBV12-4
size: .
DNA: TGTGCCAGTGCTTCCCATACGCAGTATTTT
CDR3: CASASHTQYF

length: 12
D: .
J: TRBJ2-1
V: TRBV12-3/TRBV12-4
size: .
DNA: TGTGCCAGCAGTTTCTCAGGTAATGAGCAGTTCTTC
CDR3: CASSFSGNEQFF

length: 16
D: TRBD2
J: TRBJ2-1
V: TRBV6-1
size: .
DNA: TGTGCCAGCGCCCCCCGACTAGCGGGAAACTACAATGAGCAGTTCTTC
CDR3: CASAPRLAGNYNEQFF

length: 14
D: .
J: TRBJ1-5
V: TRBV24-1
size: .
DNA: TGTGCCACCAGTGATTTGGGGCAGGAACAGCCCCAGCATTTT
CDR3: CATSDLGQEQPQHF

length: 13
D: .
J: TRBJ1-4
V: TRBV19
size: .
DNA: TGTGCCAGTAGGACCGGGACATATGAAAAACTGTTTTTT
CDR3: CASRTGTYEKLFF

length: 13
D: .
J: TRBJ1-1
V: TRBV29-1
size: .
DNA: TGCAGCGTTGCCGGGGGCGGGGGCACTGAAGCTTTCTTT
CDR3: CSVAGGGGTEAFF